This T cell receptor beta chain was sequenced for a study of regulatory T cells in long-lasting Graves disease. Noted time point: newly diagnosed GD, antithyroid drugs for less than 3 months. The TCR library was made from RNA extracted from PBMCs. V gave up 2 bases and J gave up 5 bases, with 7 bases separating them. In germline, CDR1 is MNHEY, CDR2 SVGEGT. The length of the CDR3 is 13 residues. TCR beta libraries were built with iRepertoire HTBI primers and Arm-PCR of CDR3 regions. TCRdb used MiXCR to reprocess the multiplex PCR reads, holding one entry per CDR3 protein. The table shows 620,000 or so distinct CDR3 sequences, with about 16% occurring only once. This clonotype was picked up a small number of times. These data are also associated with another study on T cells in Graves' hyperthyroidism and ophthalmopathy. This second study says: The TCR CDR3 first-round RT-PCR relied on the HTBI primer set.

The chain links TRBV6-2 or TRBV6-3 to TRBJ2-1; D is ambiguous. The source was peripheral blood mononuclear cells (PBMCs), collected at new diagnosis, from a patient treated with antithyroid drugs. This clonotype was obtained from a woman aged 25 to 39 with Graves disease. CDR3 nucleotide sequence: TGTGCCAGCAGTTACCCCGTCAACAATGAGCAGTTCTTC. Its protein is CASSYPVNNEQFF.